The 30 T cell receptor beta chains below all came from one sample that was sequenced in a study of blood T cell repertoires in COVID-19. Generated by immunoSEQ multiplex PCR, the TCRdb table keeps only in-frame clones and is missing some. The sample lists about 90,000 clones; roughly 80% were seen once. The specimen was peripheral blood. The receptors shown here come from a man aged 55 to 69 with acute or convalescent COVID-19.

The gene calls are TRBV4-3 and TRBJ1-2; D ambiguous. Trimming pared 1 base from V and 2 bases from J, leaving 11 bases between. CDR1 is LGHNA and CDR2 is YSLEER in the germline V gene. This CDR3 has 15 amino acids. The CDR3 coding sequence is TGCGCCAGCAGCCAAGCGGCCGGAGTAAACTATGGCTACACCTTC. As protein: CASSQAAGVNYGYTF.

The chain combines TRBV5-1 with TRBJ2-5, with D tentatively TRBD2 (8 bases). Germline V lookup: CDR1 SGHRS, CDR2 YFSETQ. This CDR3 spans 17 amino acids. V was clipped by 0 bases and J by 5 bases, with 20 bases between them. CDR3 in DNA: TGCGCCAGCAGCTTGGCCCCGGGAGGGGGCCTTGAGGAGACCCAGTACTTC. It yields the protein CASSLAPGGGLEETQYF.

The rearrangement links TRBV27 to TRBJ2-3, with TRBD2 identical over 8 bases. The CDR3 is 14 residues long. Germline V lookup: CDR1 MNHEY, CDR2 SMNVEV (reference sequence). Trimming removed 2 bases from V and 4 bases from J; junction bases left unmatched: 2. For the CDR3, the DNA is TGTGCCAGCAGTTTAGCGGGGGGTGCAGATACGCAGTATTTT. Protein: CASSLAGGADTQYF.

CDR3 nucleotide sequence: TGTGCCAGTAGTATCTCGGGGACTGGAAACACCATATATTTT. Its translation is CASSISGTGNTIYF. The rearrangement uses TRBV19 and TRBJ1-3; D uncertain. Germline CDR1 LNHDA, CDR2 SQIVND (reference sequence). The CDR3 extends over 14 amino acids. The ends were cut back, 3 bases at V and 2 bases at J, with 8 bases in the middle. Using reference TRBV19 and TRBJ1-3 for the parts outside the CDR3, the full variable domain is DGGITQSPKYLFRKEGQNVTLSCEQNLNHDAMYWYRQDPGQGLRLIYYSQIVNDFQKGDIAEGYSVSREKKESFPLTVTSAQKNPTAFYLCASSISGTGNTIYFGEGSWLTVV.

The chain employs TRBV11-3 and TRBJ1-1; D remains unclear. This CDR3 spans 12 amino acids. V dropped 5 bases and J dropped 1 base, with 5 bases sitting between them. Germline CDR1 SGHNT, CDR2 YENEEA. DNA of the CDR3: TGTGCCAGCAGCCAGGAGAACACTGAAGCTTTCTTT. Encoded protein: CASSQENTEAFF.

This clone was observed a few times. The chain links TRBV5-6 to TRBJ1-6; a weak D match, TRBD1 (5 bases). This CDR3 spans 14 amino acids. Trimming took off 4 bases at V and 10 bases at J, with 15 bases between the two ends. Germline CDR1 and CDR2: SGHDT and YYEEEE. The CDR3 is CASSPGAVWSPLHF. In DNA, the CDR3 is TGTGCCAGCAGCCCTGGGGCAGTCTGGTCACCCCTCCACTTT.

V and J are TRBV19 and TRBJ1-1; D is ambiguous. This CDR3 has 13 residues. Between the trimmed V and J ends, which lost 8 bases and 5 bases, there was a span of 15 bases. Germline values: CDR1 LNHDA, CDR2 SQIVND (reference sequence). In nucleotides, the CDR3 is TGTGCCAGTGCCTTTGCGGTTGGGACTGAAGCTTTCTTT. Its protein is CASAFAVGTEAFF. Complete variable domain (other parts from reference TRBV19 and TRBJ1-1): DGGITQSPKYLFRKEGQNVTLSCEQNLNHDAMYWYRQDPGQGLRLIYYSQIVNDFQKGDIAEGYSVSREKKESFPLTVTSAQKNPTAFYLCASAFAVGTEAFFGQGTRLTVV.

The chain carries TRBV19 and TRBJ1-2; D remains unclear. The CDR3 runs to 14 residues. Germline lookup yields CDR1 LNHDA and CDR2 SQIVND (reference sequence). V gave up 5 bases and J gave up 4 bases, with 14 bases separating them. The CDR3 DNA reads as TGTGCCAGTAGTTCTGGGTCCCGAGGCTATGGCTACACCTTC. Its translation: CASSSGSRGYGYTF.

The V call is TRBV6-2 or TRBV6-3, the J call TRBJ1-5, with D maybe TRBD1 (5 bases). Germline V gene lookup returns CDR1 MNHEY and CDR2 SVGEGT. V was cut by 0 bases and J by 4 bases, with 10 bases left in between. This CDR3 is 15 amino acids long. The CDR3 loop is CASSYSGARNQPQHF. In nucleotides, the CDR3 is TGTGCCAGCAGTTACTCAGGGGCCCGTAATCAGCCCCAGCATTTT.

The count of this clone is one. The chain combines TRBV10-1 with TRBJ2-1; 9 positions match TRBD2. CDR3 length equals 16 residues. Germline CDR1 is WNHNN and CDR2 is SYGVQD (reference sequence). V trimming: 0 bases; J trimming: 4 bases; junction bases outside the gene matches: 4. This CDR3 reads CASSESSGGPYNEQFF. The CDR3 DNA is TGCGCCAGCAGTGAGTCAAGCGGGGGGCCATACAATGAGCAGTTCTTC.

The chain has TRBV19 and TRBJ2-1; 9 positions match TRBD1. Looked up from germline, CDR1 is LNHDA and CDR2 is SQIVND (reference sequence). The V segment lost 6 bases and the J segment 7 bases; nucleotides outside the gene matches: 13. The CDR3 has 16 amino acids. The CDR3 sequence is CASSPTGQGYGNEQFF. As DNA, the CDR3 is TGTGCCAGTAGCCCAACGGGACAGGGATATGGGAATGAGCAGTTCTTC. The variable domain in full, with the rest retrieved from reference TRBV19 and TRBJ2-1, is DGGITQSPKYLFRKEGQNVTLSCEQNLNHDAMYWYRQDPGQGLRLIYYSQIVNDFQKGDIAEGYSVSREKKESFPLTVTSAQKNPTAFYLCASSPTGQGYGNEQFFGPGTRLTVL.

This sequence joins TRBV6-5 and TRBJ2-4, with 8 bases identical to TRBD1. V dropped 6 bases and J dropped 8; count of bases not matched to a gene: 6. The CDR3 sequence is 13 residues long. CDR1 is MNHEY and CDR2 is SVGAGI in the germline V gene. CDR3 DNA: TGTGCCAGCAGAAGACAGGGGACTGACATTCAGTACTTC. Residues: CASRRQGTDIQYF.

The table lists this clone with a count of one. The chain joins TRBV18 to TRBJ1-2, with no clear D. This CDR3 region has 17 residues. The germline V gene has CDR1 KGHSH and CDR2 LQKENI. V lost 4 bases, J lost 4 bases, and 22 bases lay in between. The DNA of the CDR3 is TGTGCCAGCTCACGCGACACCGGGAGAGGCTCAAGCTATGGCTACACCTTC. Translation: CASSRDTGRGSSYGYTF.

Only one count was recorded for this clone. DNA of the CDR3: TGTGCCAGCAGCGTAGTGGCTAGCGGATCCTACAATGAGCAGTTCTTC. It translates to CASSVVASGSYNEQFF. The chain carries TRBV9 and TRBJ2-1; 7 bases line up with TRBD2. The CDR3 contains 16 residues. Unmatched junction bases numbered 4, after V lost 0 bases and J lost 1 base. Germline V CDR1 and CDR2: SGDLS, YYNGEE.

The count of this clone is one. The genes are TRBV11-2 and TRBJ2-7; maybe TRBD2 (6 bases). Trimming removed 3 bases from V and 2 bases from J, with 17 bases in between. The CDR3 is made up of 16 amino acids. CDR1 and CDR2 (germline): SGHAT, FQNNGV. CDR3 loop: CASSFSAGPVPYEQYF. DNA for the CDR3: TGTGCCAGCAGCTTTTCTGCGGGGCCGGTCCCCTACGAGCAGTACTTC.

The gene calls are TRBV6-5 and TRBJ1-5; tentatively, D is TRBD1 (6 bases). The CDR3 is 15 amino acids. V dropped 0 bases and J dropped 3 bases, with 9 bases sitting between them. Germline CDR1 MNHEY, CDR2 SVGAGI. CDR3 in amino acids: CASSYSSGANQPQHF. CDR3 DNA sequence: TGTGCCAGCAGTTACTCGTCAGGGGCCAATCAGCCCCAGCATTTT.

This chain joins TRBV3-1 (or the pseudogene TRBV3-2) and TRBJ2-7; 13 nucleotides line up with TRBD2. With 10 bases clipped from V and 2 bases from J, the junction kept 5 bases outside the gene matches. The CDR3 totals 14 residues. Germline values: CDR1 LGHDT, CDR2 YNNKEL (reference sequence). For the CDR3, the DNA is TGTGCCACGGGACTAGCGGGGAATCCCTACGAGCAGTACTTC. Translation gives CATGLAGNPYEQYF.

This sequence joins TRBV15 and TRBJ1-5; D might be TRBD1 (6 bases). The CDR3 has 14 amino acids. The germline V and J ends were trimmed by 3 bases and 7 bases, with 13 bases remaining between them. Per germline, CDR1 LNHNV and CDR2 YYDKDF (reference sequence). This chain's CDR3 is CATSSALGGQPQHF. The CDR3 region has the DNA TGTGCCACCAGCAGTGCCCTAGGGGGACAGCCCCAGCATTTT.

This rearrangement joins TRBV9 to TRBJ2-2, with D uncertain. Trimming left V 0 bases short and J 2 bases short, with 5 bases between. The V gene's germline CDR1 is SGDLS and CDR2 YYNGEE. CDR3 length: 14 amino acids. The CDR3 is CASSVGLNTGELFF. In DNA form, the CDR3 reads TGTGCCAGCAGCGTAGGGCTTAACACCGGGGAGCTGTTTTTT.

This clone showed up just a few times. The genes are TRBV24-1 and TRBJ1-2; 11 nucleotides align to TRBD1. Losses at the gene ends were 4 bases for V and 8 bases for J; bases not matched to a gene: 8. The germline V gene has CDR1 KGHDR and CDR2 SFDVKD. The CDR3 sequence is 15 residues long. CDR3 in DNA: TGTGCCACCAGTGACGAGGACAGGGGGCTACGGGGCTACACCTTC. This sequence encodes CATSDEDRGLRGYTF.

The chain couples TRBV7-9 to TRBJ2-5, with D unresolved. The V gene's germline CDR1 is SEHNR and CDR2 FQNEAQ (reference sequence). Trimming cost V 5 bases and J 7 bases, with 17 bases left between them. The CDR3 is 14 residues long. The CDR3 DNA reads as TGTGCCAGCAGCCCCCGACGCGACAAAGGGACCCAGTACTTC. It codes for CASSPRRDKGTQYF.

This clone was seen once. V and J are TRBV11-3 and TRBJ2-7; D unresolved. V was trimmed by 3 bases and J by 3 bases, leaving 15 bases between them. Germline V gene data show CDR1 as SGHNT and CDR2 as YENEEA. The CDR3 is 15 residues long. CDR3 nucleotide sequence: TGTGCCAGCAGCTTCGAGTTCGCTTGCTTCTACGAGCAGTACTTC. It specifies CASSFEFACFYEQYF.

The table lists this clone with a few counts. This rearrangement joins TRBV3-1 (or the pseudogene TRBV3-2) to TRBJ1-1, with 11 bases lining up with TRBD1. This CDR3 has 13 residues. V shed 5 bases and J 10 bases; nucleotides not matched to a gene: 6. Germline lookup yields CDR1 LGHDT and CDR2 YNNKEL (reference sequence). The CDR3 bases are TGTGCCAGCAGCGGACAGGGGGCGGAAAGAGCTTTCTTT. Its protein is CASSGQGAERAFF.

The chain employs TRBV7-2 and TRBJ1-3; D not certain. Trimming stripped 6 bases from V and 3 bases from J, with 12 bases between. Germline CDR1 is SGHTA and CDR2 is FQGNSA. This CDR3 comprises 14 residues. DNA for the CDR3: TGTGCCAGCAGGCCCGACACAGTTGGAAACACCATATATTTT. Encoded protein: CASRPDTVGNTIYF.

The V and J genes are TRBV19 and TRBJ2-5; D may be TRBD1 (5 bases). This CDR3 is built from 14 residues. Germline V gene lookup returns CDR1 LNHDA and CDR2 SQIVND (reference sequence). V lost 9 bases to trimming and J lost 7 bases, with 21 bases between them. The CDR3 coding sequence is TGTGCCAGCCTACTAAAACCAGGGCCCGGGACCCAGTACTTC. Protein product: CASLLKPGPGTQYF.

This chain joins TRBV3-1 (or the pseudogene TRBV3-2) and TRBJ2-7; D ambiguous. V was shortened by 1 base and J by 2 bases, with 9 bases between the two germline ends. This CDR3 has 14 residues. Germline V gene data show CDR1 as LGHDT and CDR2 as YNNKEL (reference sequence). This CDR3 is CASSQAVETYEQYF. CDR3 in DNA: TGTGCCAGCAGCCAAGCGGTCGAAACCTACGAGCAGTACTTC.

This rearrangement joins TRBV29-1 to TRBJ2-5, with 9 bases lining up with TRBD1. In germline, CDR1 is SQVTM, CDR2 ANQGSEA. The CDR3 covers 14 residues. The ends lost 3 bases at V and 5 bases at J; junction bases unmatched: 7. CDR3 bases: TGCAGCGTTGACGGGACAGGGCGTTGGGAGACCCAGTACTTC. Its translation is CSVDGTGRWETQYF.

This clone was counted only a few times. This rearrangement joins TRBV4-1 to TRBJ2-7, with 9 nucleotides matching TRBD2. This CDR3 spans 16 amino acids. V lost 2 bases to trimming and J lost 1 base; unmatched junction nucleotides: 6. Germline CDR1 is MGHRA and CDR2 is YSYEKL. The CDR3 protein is CASSQTASGASYEQYF. In DNA, the CDR3 is TGCGCCAGCAGCCAAACGGCTAGCGGGGCGTCCTACGAGCAGTACTTC.

This chain joins TRBV5-1 and TRBJ2-1, with 12 bases that match TRBD2. The CDR3 runs 15 residues. Trimming at V came to 0 bases and at J to 10 bases, leaving 5 bases not matched to a gene. Germline lookup yields CDR1 SGHRS and CDR2 YFSETQ. CDR3 DNA: TGCGCCAGCAGCTTGGAGGCTAGCGGGGGGGAAGAGCAGTTCTTC. Translated: CASSLEASGGEEQFF.

The CDR3 loop is CASSKVRRRSANTGELFF. Written as DNA, the CDR3 is TGTGCCAGCAGCAAAGTGAGGAGGAGGTCCGCTAACACCGGGGAGCTGTTTTTT. The chain links TRBV21-1 to TRBJ2-2; the table's D call, TRBD2, was not checked against the DNA. TRBV21-1 is a documented pseudogene. The CDR3 consists of 18 residues.